This paragraph covers one T cell receptor (beta chain) sequence. Its antigen is unknown. Trimming cost V 7 bases and J 4 bases, with 19 bases left between them. This CDR3 is 15 amino acids long. CDR1 and CDR2 (germline): MGHRA, YSYEKL. The sequencing template was cDNA reverse transcribed from extracted RNA. Only in-frame clones appear in the TCRdb table, and some are missing; sequencing was by immunoSEQ multiplex PCR. The sample lists fewer than 150,000 clones; roughly four fifths were seen once. The data were taken from a study of CD8+ T cells in alopecia areata. Study background: Severity among treated patients was scored by the percentage of scalp area affected. The study's findings and limits: While patients received tofacitinib, many expanded lesional clones remained present in scalp and blood. Uncertainty remains about how baseline CD8+ expansion links to response, with one nonresponder.

Stated treatment: oral pan-JAK inhibitor, 5-10 mg twice daily. The J gene is TRBJ2-5, the V gene TRBV4-1, with TRBD1 as a possible D gene (5 bases). This receptor was obtained from a human donor with alopecia areata. The sample was CD8+ T cells sorted from blood, taken at week 4, from a patient treated with tofacitinib. The DNA for the CDR3 is TGCGCCAGCACCTTCCGGTGGGGCAGTGGAGAGACCCAGTACTTC. It encodes CASTFRWGSGETQYF.